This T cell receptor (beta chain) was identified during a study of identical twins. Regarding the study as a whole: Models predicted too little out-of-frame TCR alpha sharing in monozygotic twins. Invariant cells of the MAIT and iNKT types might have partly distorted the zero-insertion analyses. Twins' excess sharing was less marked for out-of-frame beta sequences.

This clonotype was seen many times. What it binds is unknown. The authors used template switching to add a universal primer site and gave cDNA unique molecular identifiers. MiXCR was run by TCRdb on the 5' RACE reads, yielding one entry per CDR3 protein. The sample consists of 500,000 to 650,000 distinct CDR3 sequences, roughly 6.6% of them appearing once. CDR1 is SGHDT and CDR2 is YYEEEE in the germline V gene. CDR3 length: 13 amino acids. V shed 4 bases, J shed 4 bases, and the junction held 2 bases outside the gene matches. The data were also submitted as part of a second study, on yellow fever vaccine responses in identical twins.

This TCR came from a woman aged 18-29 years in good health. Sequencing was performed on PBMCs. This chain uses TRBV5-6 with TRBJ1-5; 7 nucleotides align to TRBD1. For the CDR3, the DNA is TGTGCCAGCAGCGCGGGACAGAATCAGCCCCAGCATTTT. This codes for CASSAGQNQPQHF.